These 7 T cell receptor beta chains were sequenced from one sample in a study of T cells in Graves' hyperthyroidism and ophthalmopathy. Amplification of TCR beta CDR3 regions used RNA as the template. During a first-round RT-PCR of the TCR CDR3, the HTBI primer set was used. Using its own MiXCR run on the multiplex PCR reads, TCRdb lists one record per CDR3 protein. The sample has 200,000 to 250,000 distinct CDR3 sequences, around 24% seen once. Sequenced material: blood. All receptors come from a woman aged 35 to 49 with Graves' ophthalmopathy.

The chain joins TRBV6-1 to TRBJ2-7, with 8 bases that match TRBD1. Losses at the gene ends were 4 bases for V and 4 bases for J; bases not matched to a gene: 6. CDR1 and CDR2 from the germline V gene are MNHNS and SASEGT. The CDR3 consists of 14 residues. Here the CDR3 DNA reads TGTGCCAGCAGTGTCGGCAGGGGGCTATACGAGCAGTACTTC. As protein: CASSVGRGLYEQYF.

The chain combines TRBV6-1 with TRBJ2-7; 11 bases agree with TRBD1. CDR3 length equals 14 residues. V shed 1 base, J shed 8 bases, and the junction held 4 bases outside the gene matches. CDR1 and CDR2 (germline): MNHNS, SASEGT. The CDR3 region has the DNA TGTGCCAGCAGTGAAGGGACAGGGGGCGGTCAGCAGTACTTC. Residues: CASSEGTGGGQQYF.

This clonotype was counted many times. This chain connects TRBV24-1 to TRBJ2-2; possibly TRBD2 for D (6 bases). The germline gives CDR1 KGHDR, CDR2 SFDVKD. Trimming removed 4 bases from V and 7 bases from J, with 18 bases in between. The CDR3 is made up of 16 amino acids. CDR3 protein: CATSERGLSSGGELFF. The DNA for the CDR3 is TGTGCCACCAGTGAAAGGGGACTTTCCTCGGGCGGGGAGCTGTTTTTT.

Remarks on this clonotype: A much larger clone lies one base from this, so it may be a read error. The chain couples TRBV30 to TRBJ2-2, with D tentatively TRBD1 or TRBD2 (5 bases each). V was trimmed by 0 bases and J by 6 bases, leaving 8 bases between them. This CDR3 is built from 13 residues. Germline lookup yields CDR1 GTSNPN and CDR2 SVGIG (reference sequence). CDR3 sequence: CAWSVRGAGELFF. The CDR3 DNA reads TGTGCCTGGAGTGTAAGAGGGGCCGGGGAGCTGTTTTTT.

The genes are TRBV6-5 and TRBJ1-1; D unresolved. With 0 bases removed from V and 0 bases from J, the gap between germline ends came to 8 bases. Germline V CDR1 and CDR2: MNHEY, SVGAGI. CDR3 size: 15 residues. CDR3 in amino acids: CASSYSGAMNTEAFF. Here the CDR3 DNA reads TGTGCCAGCAGTTACTCCGGAGCCATGAACACTGAAGCTTTCTTT.

There are many counts of this clonotype. The rearrangement uses TRBV9 and TRBJ2-7; the D gene is possibly TRBD1 (7 bases). Trimming took off 0 bases at V and 0 bases at J, with 10 bases between the two ends. In germline, CDR1 is SGDLS, CDR2 YYNGEE. The CDR3 consists of 15 residues. CDR3 nucleotide sequence: TGTGCCAGCAGCGTAGCAGGGGGGTTCTCCTACGAGCAGTACTTC. It is translated as CASSVAGGFSYEQYF.

This clonotype was seen ten or more times. The rearrangement joins TRBV20-1 to TRBJ2-4; 10 nucleotides agree with TRBD2. The CDR3 length is 17 residues. Germline CDR1 and CDR2: DFQATT and SNEGSKA (reference sequence). Trimming removed 3 bases from V and 6 bases from J; junction bases left unmatched: 14. CDR3 sequence reads: CSASPAGGPLSRNIQYF. CDR3 nucleotides: TGCAGTGCTAGTCCAGCGGGAGGGCCCCTGTCTAGAAACATTCAGTACTTC.